This entry lists 20 T cell receptor beta chains sequenced from one sample in a study of beta chain features in type 1 diabetes. General study points: Moderately but significantly shorter TCRB CDR3s were found in Type 1 diabetes patients in all four CD4+ subsets.

The investigators reverse transcribed all of the isolated RNA, so they sequenced expressed TCRB transcripts. The assay was immunoSEQ multiplex PCR, and TCRdb's table has in-frame clones only and misses some. In the table there are tens of thousands of clones, 40% to 60% of which are singletons. No cognate antigen is known for these TCRs. The material sequenced was Tregs from blood. These receptors came from a middle-aged woman with type 1 diabetes.

The J gene is TRBJ1-2, the V gene TRBV10-3; D call uncertain. V lost 3 bases to trimming and J lost 3 bases, with 8 bases between them. The CDR3 runs 13 residues. Germline CDR1 reads ENHRY; CDR2 reads SYGVKD. The CDR3 sequence is CAISDREDYGYTF. As DNA, the CDR3 is TGTGCCATCAGTGATCGGGAGGACTATGGCTACACCTTC.

This clone was observed a handful of times. The chain is built from TRBV2 and TRBJ1-1; D not resolved. Germline loops: CDR1 SNHLY, CDR2 FYNNEI. The CDR3 covers 12 residues. Trimming stripped 4 bases from V and 7 bases from J, with 10 bases between. As DNA, the CDR3 is TGTGCCAGCAGTGGCGGGCCTCGTGAAGCTTTCTTT. It is translated as CASSGGPREAFF.

This clone came up once. The chain employs TRBV10-3 and TRBJ2-2; TRBD1 is a possible D gene (6 bases). Germline V CDR1 and CDR2: ENHRY, SYGVKD. V was pared by 2 bases and J by 4 bases, with 11 bases between. The CDR3 length is 15 residues. The DNA for the CDR3 is TGTGCCATCAGTGAGAGGGGGTGGGGCACCGGGGAGCTGTTTTTT. This encodes CAISERGWGTGELFF.

This clone has a handful of counts. The chain employs TRBV18 and TRBJ1-2; D is undetermined. The CDR3 has 14 amino acids. With 3 bases removed from V and 0 bases from J, the gap between germline ends came to 8 bases. Germline assignment: CDR1 KGHSH and CDR2 LQKENI. The CDR3 DNA reads as TGTGCCAGCTCACCCGGGAAGGCTAACTATGGCTACACCTTC. Translating it yields CASSPGKANYGYTF.

The genes are TRBV5-1 and TRBJ2-1; 10 bases agree with TRBD2. Unmatched junction bases numbered 3, after V lost 5 bases and J lost 7 bases. This CDR3 has 13 amino acids. Looked up from germline, CDR1 is SGHRS and CDR2 is YFSETQ. CDR3 sequence: CASRSGGVNEQFF. The DNA of the CDR3 is TGCGCCAGCAGGAGCGGGGGGGTTAATGAGCAGTTCTTC.

In this sample, this clone turned up a few times. The rearrangement links TRBV7-3 to TRBJ1-1; D possibly corresponds to TRBD1 (6 bases). Trimming cost V 5 bases and J 3 bases, with 13 bases left between them. The CDR3 has 14 residues. CDR1 SGHTA and CDR2 FQGTGA come from the germline V gene. The CDR3 bases are TGTGCCAGCAGCCAAGGACAGTTATACACTGAAGCTTTCTTT. Encoded protein: CASSQGQLYTEAFF.

The rearrangement uses TRBV5-1 and TRBJ1-1; no definite D call. V lost 4 bases to trimming and J lost 1 base, with 8 bases between them. This CDR3 contains 13 residues. Germline loops: CDR1 SGHRS, CDR2 YFSETQ. The CDR3 DNA sequence: TGCGCCAGCAGCAGAGGGAAGAACACTGAAGCTTTCTTT. As protein: CASSRGKNTEAFF.

This clone was counted a few times. The gene calls are TRBV7-2 and TRBJ2-2, with 7 positions matching TRBD2. The junction had 8 bases not matched to a gene; V was cut back by 4 bases and J by 6 bases. There are 15 residues in the CDR3. CDR1 and CDR2 from the germline V gene are SGHTA and FQGNSA. The CDR3 protein is CASSSMGGRAGELFF. The CDR3 DNA is TGTGCCAGCAGCTCAATGGGAGGGAGGGCCGGGGAGCTGTTTTTT.

The V and J genes are TRBV19 and TRBJ1-5; D is uncertain. The CDR3 runs 13 residues. Per germline, CDR1 LNHDA and CDR2 SQIVND (reference sequence). Trimming stripped 6 bases from V and 7 bases from J, with 13 bases between. CDR3 DNA sequence: TGTGCCAGTAGCCCCAGCGTTGAACAGCCCCAGCATTTT. It specifies CASSPSVEQPQHF.

This chain joins TRBV9 and TRBJ1-4; D is possibly TRBD1 (5 bases). The CDR3 covers 14 residues. Deletions cut 3 bases from V and 8 bases from J, with 14 bases between. Germline loops: CDR1 SGDLS, CDR2 YYNGEE. This chain's CDR3 is CASSAQGRNEKLFF. As DNA, the CDR3 is TGTGCCAGCAGCGCTCAGGGTAGGAACGAAAAACTGTTTTTT.

The chain couples TRBV2 to TRBJ2-4, with 8 bases lining up with TRBD1. Per the germline V gene, CDR1 is SNHLY and CDR2 is FYNNEI. CDR3 length: 14 residues. Trimming removed 4 bases from V and 3 bases from J; junction bases left unmatched: 2. CDR3 DNA: TGTGCCAGCAGTGTAGGACAGGGCAAAAACATTCAGTACTTC. It specifies CASSVGQGKNIQYF.

The chain carries TRBV9 and TRBJ2-7; the D is unclear. The germline V gene has CDR1 SGDLS and CDR2 YYNGEE. Between the trimmed V and J ends, which lost 0 bases and 2 bases, there was a span of 6 bases. The CDR3 runs to 13 residues. The DNA for the CDR3 is TGTGCCAGCAGCGTAGGGAGTACCTACGAGCAGTACTTC. The encoded protein is CASSVGSTYEQYF.

This clone was found a few times. The gene calls are TRBV4-1 and TRBJ2-7; tentative D call: TRBD1 (6 bases). CDR3 length: 15 residues. The germline gives CDR1 MGHRA, CDR2 YSYEKL. V was pared by 0 bases and J by 6 bases, with 15 bases between. The CDR3 DNA reads as TGCGCCAGCAGCCAAGAGGGAGACAGGCCCCGCGAGCAGTACTTC. Its translation is CASSQEGDRPREQYF.

The chain employs TRBV2 and TRBJ2-7; TRBD2 might be the D (5 bases). The V end was cut by 3 bases, the J end by 6 bases, with 9 bases between. Germline V gives CDR1 SNHLY, CDR2 FYNNEI. The CDR3 is 12 amino acids. CDR3 amino acids: CASSDDRGEQYF. DNA for the CDR3: TGTGCCAGCAGTGATGACCGGGGCGAGCAGTACTTC.

This clone was seen a handful of times. The V and J genes are TRBV5-1 and TRBJ2-5, with 8 bases lining up with TRBD1. Germline CDR1 SGHRS, CDR2 YFSETQ. This CDR3 has 14 residues. The V segment lost 4 bases and the J segment 4 bases; nucleotides outside the gene matches: 6. The CDR3 sequence: CASSDPGGSETQYF. CDR3 coding DNA: TGCGCCAGCAGCGACCCAGGGGGCTCAGAGACCCAGTACTTC. Based on the CDR3 plus reference TRBV5-1 and TRBJ2-5, the full variable domain is KAGVTQTPRYLIKTRGQQVTLSCSPISGHRSVSWYQQTPGQGLQFLFEYFSETQRNKGNFPGRFSGRQFSNSRSEMNVSTLELGDSALYLCASSDPGGSETQYFGPGTRLLVL.

This clone was seen a few times. The V call is TRBV6-1, the J call TRBJ2-7; 9 positions match TRBD1. This CDR3 comprises 12 residues. Germline V gene data show CDR1 as MNHNS and CDR2 as SASEGT. Germline trimming cut 0 bases from V and 9 bases from J; bases unmatched to any gene: 0. CDR3 DNA: TGTGCCAGCAGTGAAGCGGACAGGGGGCAGTACTTC. This translates into CASSEADRGQYF.

This clone was seen a handful of times. This CDR3 is CASSPQQYQADYNEQFF. The CDR3 DNA reads TGTGCCAGCAGCCCGCAACAATATCAAGCGGACTACAATGAGCAGTTCTTC. The chain carries TRBV7-3 and TRBJ2-1, with D perhaps TRBD2 (5 bases). The V end was cut by 5 bases, the J end by 3 bases, with 20 bases between. This CDR3 comprises 17 residues. Germline V gene lookup returns CDR1 SGHTA and CDR2 FQGTGA.

V gene TRBV6-1 combines with J gene TRBJ2-7; D is undetermined. The germline gives CDR1 MNHNS, CDR2 SASEGT. The length of the CDR3 is 13 residues. Trimming stripped 0 bases from V and 3 bases from J, with 6 bases between. The CDR3 coding sequence is TGTGCCAGCAGTGAAGCCCACAGCTACGAGCAGTACTTC. Its translation is CASSEAHSYEQYF.

This chain connects TRBV28 to TRBJ1-1; D possibly corresponds to TRBD1 (5 bases). The CDR3 loop spans 18 amino acids. The V gene's germline CDR1 is MDHEN and CDR2 SYDVKM. Trimming pared 6 bases from V and 6 bases from J, leaving 29 bases between. The CDR3 DNA sequence: TGTGCCAGCAGGGGGGGACCCCAGGCTACAGTTATTGTCCCTGAAGCTTTCTTT. Translated, it gives CASRGGPQATVIVPEAFF.

The rearrangement links TRBV7-6 to TRBJ2-5, with 7 bases lining up with TRBD1. The assigned J gene may be wrong: the sequence end matches TRBJ2-7 better. CDR3 length: 16 amino acids. Germline V gene lookup returns CDR1 SGHVS and CDR2 FNYEAQ. The CDR3 sequence is CASSLGLDRVGYEQYF. DNA for the CDR3: TGTGCCAGCAGCTTAGGTCTCGACAGGGTAGGCTACGAGCAGTACTTC.